The 3 T cell receptor beta chains below come from one sample, sequenced in a study of blood T cell repertoires in COVID-19. Measured with immunoSEQ multiplex PCR; TCRdb has only the in-frame clones, and not every one. The sample holds 210,000 or so clones, around 80% seen once. The sequenced sample consisted of peripheral blood. The receptors shown here come from a woman aged 80 or over with active or convalescent COVID-19.

This clone was detected once. The chain is built from TRBV28 and TRBJ1-2; D is undetermined. This CDR3 contains 14 residues. Trimming took 2 bases from V and 8 from J, leaving 15 bases between them. In germline, CDR1 is MDHEN, CDR2 SYDVKM. CDR3 region: CASSLVWRPSGYTF. CDR3 nucleotide sequence: TGTGCCAGCAGTTTAGTTTGGCGGCCGAGCGGCTACACCTTC.

In this sample, this clone turned up once. This same CDR3 is encoded by further DNA sequences in the sample. This chain uses TRBV10-2 with TRBJ1-5; D might be TRBD1 (5 bases). This CDR3 region has 14 residues. Germline values: CDR1 WSHSY, CDR2 SAAADI. V lost 3 bases to trimming and J lost 2 bases, with 8 bases between them. For the CDR3, the DNA is TGCGCCAGCAGTGACGACAGAGGCAATCAGCCCCAGCATTTT. Translated: CASSDDRGNQPQHF.

This clone came up a few times. This chain connects TRBV28 to TRBJ2-7; 9 bases map to TRBD1. Germline CDR1 and CDR2: MDHEN and SYDVKM. This CDR3 spans 13 amino acids. The V and J ends lost 7 bases and 3 bases, in that order; junction bases with no gene match: 4. The CDR3 DNA follows: TGTGCCAGCACGGGACAGGGATTCTACGAGCAGTACTTC. Amino acid sequence: CASTGQGFYEQYF.